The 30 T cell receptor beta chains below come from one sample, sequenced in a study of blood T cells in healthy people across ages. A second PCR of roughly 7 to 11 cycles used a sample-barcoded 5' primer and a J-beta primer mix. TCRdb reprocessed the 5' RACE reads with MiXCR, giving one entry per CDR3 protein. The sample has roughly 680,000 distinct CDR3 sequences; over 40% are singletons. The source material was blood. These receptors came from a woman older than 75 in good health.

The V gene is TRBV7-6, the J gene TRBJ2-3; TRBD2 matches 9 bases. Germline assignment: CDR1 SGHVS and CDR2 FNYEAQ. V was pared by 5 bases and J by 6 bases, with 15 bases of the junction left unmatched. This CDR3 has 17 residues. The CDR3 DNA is TGTGCCAGCAGCCCGCGGTTGGTAGCGGGAGTTCCCGATACGCAGTATTTT. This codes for CASSPRLVAGVPDTQYF.

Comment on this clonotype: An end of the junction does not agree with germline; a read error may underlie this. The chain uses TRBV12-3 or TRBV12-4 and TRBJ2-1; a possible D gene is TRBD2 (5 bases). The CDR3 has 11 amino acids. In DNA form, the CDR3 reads TGTGCCGGCAGTTCGGGATTTGAGCAGTTCTTC. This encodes CAGSSGFEQFF.

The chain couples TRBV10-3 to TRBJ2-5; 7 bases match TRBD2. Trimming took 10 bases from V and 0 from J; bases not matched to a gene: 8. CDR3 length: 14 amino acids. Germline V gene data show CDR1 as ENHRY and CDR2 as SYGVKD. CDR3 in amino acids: CATSDSGHQETQYF. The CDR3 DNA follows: TGTGCCACCTCGGATAGCGGGCACCAAGAGACCCAGTACTTC.

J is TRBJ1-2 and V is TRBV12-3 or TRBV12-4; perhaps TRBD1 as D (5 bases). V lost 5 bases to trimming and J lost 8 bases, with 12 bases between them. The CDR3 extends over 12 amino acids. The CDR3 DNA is TGTGCCAGCAGTGGAAAAGGGGAAGGCTACACCTTC. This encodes CASSGKGEGYTF.

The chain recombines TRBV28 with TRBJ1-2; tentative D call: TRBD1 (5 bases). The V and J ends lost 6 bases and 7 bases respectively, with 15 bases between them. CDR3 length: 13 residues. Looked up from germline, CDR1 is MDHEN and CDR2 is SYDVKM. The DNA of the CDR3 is TGTGCCAGCAGGCCCCTCCAGGGACGTGGCTACACCTTC. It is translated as CASRPLQGRGYTF.

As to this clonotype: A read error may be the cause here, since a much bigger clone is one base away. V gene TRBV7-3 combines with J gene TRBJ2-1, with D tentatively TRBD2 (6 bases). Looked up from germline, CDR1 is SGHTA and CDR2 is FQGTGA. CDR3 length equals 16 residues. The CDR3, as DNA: TGTGCCAGCAGCTTAATTTCGGGAGTAACCTACAATGGGCAGTTCTTC. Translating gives CASSLISGVTYNGQFF.

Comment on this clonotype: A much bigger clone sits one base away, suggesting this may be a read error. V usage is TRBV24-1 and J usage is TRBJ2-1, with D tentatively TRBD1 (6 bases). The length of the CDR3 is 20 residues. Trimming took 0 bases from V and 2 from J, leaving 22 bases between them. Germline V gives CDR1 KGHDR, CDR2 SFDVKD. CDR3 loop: CATSDLPGGAGVGTYNEQFF. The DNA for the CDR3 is TGTGCCACCAGTGATTTGCCGGGCGGTGCAGGGGTAGGAACCTACAATGAGCAGTTCTTC.

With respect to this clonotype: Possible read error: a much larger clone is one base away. The CDR3 sequence: CSVEEDIQYNEQYF. CDR3 sequence (DNA): TGCAGCGTTGAAGAGGACATTCAATACAATGAGCAGTACTTC. The chain has TRBV29-1 and TRBJ2-5; TRBD1 might be the D (5 bases). The germline V gene has CDR1 SQVTM and CDR2 ANQGSEA. CDR3 length: 14 amino acids. Trimming stripped 0 bases from V and 11 bases from J, with 19 bases between.

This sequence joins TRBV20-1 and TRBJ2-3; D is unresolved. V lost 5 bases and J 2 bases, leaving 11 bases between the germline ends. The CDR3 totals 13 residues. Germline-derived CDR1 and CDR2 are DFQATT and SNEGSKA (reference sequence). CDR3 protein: CSAEPYTTDTQYF. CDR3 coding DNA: TGCAGTGCTGAACCCTACACCACAGATACGCAGTATTTT.

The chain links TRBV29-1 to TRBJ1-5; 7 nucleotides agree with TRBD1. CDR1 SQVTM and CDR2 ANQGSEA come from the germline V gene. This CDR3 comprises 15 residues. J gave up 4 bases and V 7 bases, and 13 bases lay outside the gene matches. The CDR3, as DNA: TGCAGCGCCGAGAGGGGACAGTTTCTTAATCAGCCCCAGCATTTT. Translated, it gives CSAERGQFLNQPQHF.

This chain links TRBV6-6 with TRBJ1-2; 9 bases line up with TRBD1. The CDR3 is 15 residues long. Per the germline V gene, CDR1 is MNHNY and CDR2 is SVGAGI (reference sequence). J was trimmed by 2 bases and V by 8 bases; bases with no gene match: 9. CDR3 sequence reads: CASWGQGVLNYGYTF. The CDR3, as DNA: TGTGCCAGCTGGGGACAGGGTGTACTAAACTATGGCTACACCTTC.

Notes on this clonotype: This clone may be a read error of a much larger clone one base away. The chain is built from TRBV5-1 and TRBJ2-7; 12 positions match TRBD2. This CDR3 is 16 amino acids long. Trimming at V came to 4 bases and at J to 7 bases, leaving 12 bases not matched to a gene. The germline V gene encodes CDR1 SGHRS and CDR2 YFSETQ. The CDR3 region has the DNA TGCGCCAGCAGCCGAGGACTAGCGGGAATCCGGAATGAGCAGTACTTC. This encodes CASSRGLAGIRNEQYF. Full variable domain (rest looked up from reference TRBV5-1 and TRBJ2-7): KAGVTQTPRYLIKTRGQQVTLSCSPISGHRSVSWYQQTPGQGLQFLFEYFSETQRNKGNFPGRFSGRQFSNSRSEMNVSTLELGDSALYLCASSRGLAGIRNEQYFGPGTRLTVT.

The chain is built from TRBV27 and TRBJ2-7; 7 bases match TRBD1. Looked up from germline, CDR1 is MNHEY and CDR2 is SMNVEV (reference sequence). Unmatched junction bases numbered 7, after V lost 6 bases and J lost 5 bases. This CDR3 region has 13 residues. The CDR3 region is CASSQKQGHEQYF. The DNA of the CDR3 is TGTGCCAGCAGCCAGAAACAGGGGCACGAGCAGTACTTC.

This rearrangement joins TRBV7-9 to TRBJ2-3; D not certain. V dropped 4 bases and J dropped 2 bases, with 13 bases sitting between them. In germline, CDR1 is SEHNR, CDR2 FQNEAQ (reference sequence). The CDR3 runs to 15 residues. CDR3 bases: TGTGCCAGCAGCTCAGCGAACGGTTACACAGATACGCAGTATTTT. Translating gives CASSSANGYTDTQYF.

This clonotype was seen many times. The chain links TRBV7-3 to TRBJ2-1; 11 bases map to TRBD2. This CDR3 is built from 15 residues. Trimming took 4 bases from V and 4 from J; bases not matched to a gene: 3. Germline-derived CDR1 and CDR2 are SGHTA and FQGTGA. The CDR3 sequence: CASSSPSGGYNEQFF. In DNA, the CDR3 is TGTGCCAGCAGCTCGCCTAGCGGGGGGTACAATGAGCAGTTCTTC.

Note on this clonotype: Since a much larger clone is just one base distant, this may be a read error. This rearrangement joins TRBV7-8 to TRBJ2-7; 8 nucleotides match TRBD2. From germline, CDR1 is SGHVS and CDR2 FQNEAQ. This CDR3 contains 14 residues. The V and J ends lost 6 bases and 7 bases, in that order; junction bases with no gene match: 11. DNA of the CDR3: TGTGCCAGCAGACTCGAGCGGGAGAGCAATGAGCAGTACTTC. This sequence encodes CASRLERESNEQYF.

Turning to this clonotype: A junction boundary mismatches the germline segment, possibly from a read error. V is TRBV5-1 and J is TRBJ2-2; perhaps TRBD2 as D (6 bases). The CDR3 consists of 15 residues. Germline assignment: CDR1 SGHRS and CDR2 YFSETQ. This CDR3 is CASSLEGVKTGELFF. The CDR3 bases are TGCGCCAGTAGCTTGGAGGGAGTAAAAACCGGGGAGCTGTTTTTT.

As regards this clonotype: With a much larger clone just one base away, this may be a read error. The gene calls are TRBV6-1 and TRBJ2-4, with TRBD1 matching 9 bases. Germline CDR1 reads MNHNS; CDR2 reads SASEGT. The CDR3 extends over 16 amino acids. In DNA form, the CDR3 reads TGTGCCGGCAGAGTTACAGGGGGCTTTGCCAAAAACATTCAGTACTTC. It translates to CAGRVTGGFAKNIQYF.

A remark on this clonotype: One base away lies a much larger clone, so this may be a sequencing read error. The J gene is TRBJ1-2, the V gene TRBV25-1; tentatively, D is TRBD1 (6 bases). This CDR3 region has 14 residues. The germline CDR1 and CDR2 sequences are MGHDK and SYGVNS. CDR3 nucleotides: TGTGCCGGCAGTGTCCCAGGGGCGGACTATGGCTACACCTTC. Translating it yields CAGSVPGADYGYTF.

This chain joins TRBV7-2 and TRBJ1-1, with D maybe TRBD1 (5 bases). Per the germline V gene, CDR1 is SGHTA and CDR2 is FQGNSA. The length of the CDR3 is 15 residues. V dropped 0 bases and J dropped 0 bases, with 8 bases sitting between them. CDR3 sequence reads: CASSLAGTVNTEAFF. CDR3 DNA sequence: TGTGCCAGCAGCTTAGCGGGGACGGTGAACACTGAAGCTTTCTTT.

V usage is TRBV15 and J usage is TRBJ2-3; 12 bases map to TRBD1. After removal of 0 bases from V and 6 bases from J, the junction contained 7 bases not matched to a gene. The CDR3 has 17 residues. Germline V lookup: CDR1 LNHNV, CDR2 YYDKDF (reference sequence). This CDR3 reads CATSRDVPGQGADTQYF. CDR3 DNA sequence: TGTGCCACCAGCAGAGACGTCCCGGGACAGGGGGCTGATACGCAGTATTTT.

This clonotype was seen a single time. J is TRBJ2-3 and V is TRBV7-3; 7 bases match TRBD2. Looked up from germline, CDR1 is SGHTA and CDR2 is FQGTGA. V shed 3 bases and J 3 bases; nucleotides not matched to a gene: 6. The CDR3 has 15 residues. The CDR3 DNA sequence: TGTGCCAGCAGCTTCGGGTCTAGCGGAACAGATACGCAGTATTTT. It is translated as CASSFGSSGTDTQYF.

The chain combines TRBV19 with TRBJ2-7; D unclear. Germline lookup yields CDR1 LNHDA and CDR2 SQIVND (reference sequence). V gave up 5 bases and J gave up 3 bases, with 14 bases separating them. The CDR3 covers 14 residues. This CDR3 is CASSAYRSSYEQYF. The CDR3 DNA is TGTGCCAGTAGTGCCTACAGATCCAGCTACGAGCAGTACTTC.

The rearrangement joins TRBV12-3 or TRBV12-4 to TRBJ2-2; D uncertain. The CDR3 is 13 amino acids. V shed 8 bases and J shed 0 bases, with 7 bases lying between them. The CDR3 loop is CASAVANTGELFF. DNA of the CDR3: TGTGCCAGCGCTGTTGCGAACACCGGGGAGCTGTTTTTT.

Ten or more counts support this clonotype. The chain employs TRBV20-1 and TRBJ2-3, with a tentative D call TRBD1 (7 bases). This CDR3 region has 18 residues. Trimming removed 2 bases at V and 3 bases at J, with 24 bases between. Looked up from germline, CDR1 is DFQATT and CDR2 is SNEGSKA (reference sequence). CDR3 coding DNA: TGCAGTGCTAGAAACTCCGGGACTCGCAACAGGGGAACAGATACGCAGTATTTT. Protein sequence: CSARNSGTRNRGTDTQYF.

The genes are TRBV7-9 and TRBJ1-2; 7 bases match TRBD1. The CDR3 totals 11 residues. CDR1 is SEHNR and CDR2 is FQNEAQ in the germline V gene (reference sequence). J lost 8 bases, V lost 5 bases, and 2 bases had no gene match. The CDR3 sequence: CASSGTAGYTF. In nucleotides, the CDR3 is TGTGCCAGCAGCGGGACAGCCGGCTACACCTTC.

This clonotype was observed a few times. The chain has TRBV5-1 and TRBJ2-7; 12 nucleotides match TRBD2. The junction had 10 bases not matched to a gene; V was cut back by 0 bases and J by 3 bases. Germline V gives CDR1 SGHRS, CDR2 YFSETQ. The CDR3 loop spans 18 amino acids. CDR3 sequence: CASSLGLAGVRPVYEQYF. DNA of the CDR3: TGCGCCAGCAGCTTGGGACTAGCGGGAGTTCGTCCGGTCTACGAGCAGTACTTC.

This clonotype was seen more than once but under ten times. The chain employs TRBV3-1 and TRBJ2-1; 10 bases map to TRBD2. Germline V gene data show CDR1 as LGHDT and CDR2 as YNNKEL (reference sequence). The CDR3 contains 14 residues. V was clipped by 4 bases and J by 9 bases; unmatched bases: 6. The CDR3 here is CASSLSSGRCEQFF. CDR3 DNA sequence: TGTGCCAGCAGCCTTTCTAGCGGGAGATGTGAGCAGTTCTTC.

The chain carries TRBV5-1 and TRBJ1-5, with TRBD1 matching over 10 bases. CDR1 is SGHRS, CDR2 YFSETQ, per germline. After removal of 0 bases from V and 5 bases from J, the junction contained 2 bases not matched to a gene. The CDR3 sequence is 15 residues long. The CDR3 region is CASSLETGGDQPQHF. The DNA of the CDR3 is TGCGCCAGCAGCTTGGAGACAGGGGGCGATCAGCCCCAGCATTTT.

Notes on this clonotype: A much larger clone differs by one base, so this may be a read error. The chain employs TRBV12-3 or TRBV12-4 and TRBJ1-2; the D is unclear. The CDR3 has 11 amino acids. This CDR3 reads CVSSKNYGYTF. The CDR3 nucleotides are TGTGTCAGCAGTAAAAATTATGGCTACACCTTC.